Each of the 5 T cell receptor beta chains below was sequenced from the same sample in a study of blood T cell repertoires in COVID-19. Produced via immunoSEQ multiplex PCR; TCRdb's table is partial and in-frame only. The sample has about 30,000 clones, approximately 90% seen once. The sequenced sample consisted of peripheral blood. These receptors came from a human donor with active COVID-19. The donor label of this sample is uncertain.

The chain joins TRBV3-1 (or the pseudogene TRBV3-2) to TRBJ2-1, with D tentatively TRBD2 (6 bases). From germline, CDR1 is LGHDT and CDR2 YNNKEL (reference sequence). The CDR3 sequence is 15 residues long. Trimming cost V 4 bases and J 6 bases, with 16 bases left between them. CDR3 bases: TGTGCCAGCAGCCCCCTTGGGGGGATGGGCAATGAGCAGTTCTTC. This sequence encodes CASSPLGGMGNEQFF.

V usage is TRBV27 and J usage is TRBJ2-2; TRBD1 might be the D (5 bases). The CDR3 length is 15 residues. The V end was cut by 3 bases, the J end by 6 bases, with 14 bases between. Germline CDR1 and CDR2: MNHEY and SMNVEV (reference sequence). Here the CDR3 reads CASSLYTTGAGELFF. CDR3 sequence (DNA): TGTGCCAGCAGTTTGTACACCACAGGCGCCGGGGAGCTGTTTTTT.

In its sample, this clone was seen a few times. This chain uses TRBV7-3 with TRBJ2-7; 10 nucleotides match TRBD1. Germline CDR1 is SGHTA and CDR2 is FQGTGA. V trimming: 4 bases; J trimming: 6 bases; junction bases outside the gene matches: 3. The CDR3 has 13 amino acids. The CDR3 sequence is CASSSGTGAEQYF. The CDR3, as DNA: TGTGCCAGCAGCTCCGGGACAGGGGCCGAGCAGTACTTC.

The gene calls are TRBV7-9 and TRBJ2-7; TRBD1 matches 8 bases. The germline CDR1 and CDR2 sequences are SEHNR and FQNEAQ (reference sequence). The CDR3 is made up of 15 amino acids. V was pared by 6 bases and J by 0 bases, with 7 bases of the junction left unmatched. CDR3 loop: CASSYTQGASYEQYF. CDR3 DNA: TGTGCCAGCAGTTACACGCAGGGGGCCTCCTACGAGCAGTACTTC.

V gene TRBV7-9 combines with J gene TRBJ1-5; D unresolved. Germline values: CDR1 SEHNR, CDR2 FQNEAQ (reference sequence). The CDR3 contains 14 residues. V dropped 5 bases and J dropped 1 base, with 9 bases sitting between them. CDR3 nucleotides: TGTGCCAGCAGCCGGGGTGAGAGCAATCAGCCCCAGCATTTT. This translates into CASSRGESNQPQHF.